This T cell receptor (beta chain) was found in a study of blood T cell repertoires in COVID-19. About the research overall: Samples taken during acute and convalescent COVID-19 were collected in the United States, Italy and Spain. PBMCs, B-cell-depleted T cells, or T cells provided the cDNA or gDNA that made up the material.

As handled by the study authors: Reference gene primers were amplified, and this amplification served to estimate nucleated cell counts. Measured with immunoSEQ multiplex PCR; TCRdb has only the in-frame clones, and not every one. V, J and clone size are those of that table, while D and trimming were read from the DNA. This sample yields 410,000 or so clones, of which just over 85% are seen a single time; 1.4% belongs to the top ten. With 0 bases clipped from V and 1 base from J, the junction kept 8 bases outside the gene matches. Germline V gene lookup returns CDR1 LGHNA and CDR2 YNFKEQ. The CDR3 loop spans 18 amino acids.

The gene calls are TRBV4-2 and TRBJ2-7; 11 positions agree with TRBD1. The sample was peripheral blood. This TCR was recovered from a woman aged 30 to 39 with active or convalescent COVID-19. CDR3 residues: CASSQDRDRGFWSYEQYF. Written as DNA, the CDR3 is TGTGCCAGCAGCCAAGATAGGGACAGGGGGTTTTGGTCCTACGAGCAGTACTTC.